In its sample, the clone carrying this TCR beta chain ranks as large. Its antigen is not known. Using immunoSEQ multiplex PCR, the repertoire was profiled, and TCRdb retains in-frame clones only, with some absent. This table holds about 1,200 clones, roughly half found once. The entry originates in a study of Tregs in tolerant kidney transplant recipients. Study context: Sorting of CD4+CD25+CD127- cells followed roughly three-day belatacept mixed lymphocyte reactions, sometimes with roughly 5-day graft donor restimulation. Antibodies separated recipient from donor cells.

From germline, CDR1 is SGHVS and CDR2 FNYEAQ. V lost 1 base to trimming and J lost 3 bases, with 10 bases between them. The CDR3 sequence is 15 residues long. Sequencing was done on a sample of Tregs from blood cultured with allogeneic cells. The chain combines TRBV7-6 with TRBJ1-5; no definite D call. This TCR was recovered from a human donor in good health. CDR3 nucleotide sequence: TGTGCCAGCAGCTTAGTAGTTGACCACAATCAGCCCCAGCATTTT. Translating it yields CASSLVVDHNQPQHF.